The 30 T cell receptor beta chains reported below all come from one sample, sequenced in a study of blood T cell repertoires in COVID-19. Sequenced by immunoSEQ multiplex PCR; TCRdb stores in-frame clones only, minus some. The sample lists about 190,000 clones, roughly 73% occurring once. The specimen sequenced was peripheral blood. The receptors here all came from a woman older than 75 with active or convalescent COVID-19.

The chain couples TRBV6-5 to TRBJ2-7; 7 bases are a match to TRBD1. This CDR3 has 14 amino acids. Germline lookup yields CDR1 MNHEY and CDR2 SVGAGI. Germline trimming cut 6 bases from V and 4 bases from J; bases unmatched to any gene: 9. Written as DNA, the CDR3 is TGTGCCAGCAGCTTACAGGGGTTCGGGTACGAGCAGTACTTC. It encodes CASSLQGFGYEQYF.

J is TRBJ1-3 and V is TRBV10-3; tentatively, D is TRBD1 (6 bases). Germline V gene sequence: CDR1 ENHRY, CDR2 SYGVKD. This CDR3 is built from 14 residues. Trimming pared 4 bases from V and 4 bases from J, leaving 11 bases between. The CDR3, as DNA: TGTGCCATCAGTGTGGGGACAATCGGAAACACCATATATTTT. Translation gives CAISVGTIGNTIYF.

J is TRBJ2-1 and V is TRBV29-1; 7 positions match TRBD1. CDR3 length: 14 residues. The V gene end was trimmed by 6 bases and the J gene end by 9 bases; junction bases not matched to a gene: 14. Germline V gene sequence: CDR1 SQVTM, CDR2 ANQGSEA. This chain's CDR3 is CSVAYRGPSPEQFF. CDR3 DNA sequence: TGCAGCGTAGCCTACAGGGGACCCTCTCCTGAGCAGTTCTTC.

This chain uses TRBV18 with TRBJ1-1; tentative D call: TRBD1 (6 bases). V was clipped by 2 bases and J by 1 base, with 11 bases between them. This CDR3 comprises 15 residues. The germline CDR1 and CDR2 sequences are KGHSH and LQKENI. The CDR3 bases are TGTGCCAGCTCACCAACTACAGGGCAGAACACTGAAGCTTTCTTT. As protein: CASSPTTGQNTEAFF.

The chain employs TRBV7-3 and TRBJ1-2; 11 bases fit TRBD1. The CDR3 runs 13 residues. The V gene end was trimmed by 6 bases and the J gene end by 8 bases; junction bases not matched to a gene: 5. Germline V gene data show CDR1 as SGHTA and CDR2 as FQGTGA. In DNA, the CDR3 is TGTGCCAGCAGTAGGGGACAGGGGGAGGGCTACACCTTC. Its protein is CASSRGQGEGYTF.

V usage is TRBV7-8 and J usage is TRBJ2-7; a possible D gene is TRBD1 (5 bases). Germline CDR1 SGHVS, CDR2 FQNEAQ. This CDR3 spans 14 amino acids. The ends were cut back, 0 bases at V and 3 bases at J, with 9 bases in the middle. In DNA form, the CDR3 reads TGTGCCAGCAGCTTAGCCCAGGGCCTCTACGAGCAGTACTTC. It yields the protein CASSLAQGLYEQYF.

This chain links TRBV5-8 with TRBJ2-7, with a weak D call TRBD1 (5 bases). There are 14 residues in the CDR3. V lost 1 base, J lost 2 bases, and 10 bases lay in between. Germline V gives CDR1 SGHTS, CDR2 YDEGEE. CDR3 nucleotide sequence: TGTGCCAGCAGCTTGACAGGCTCTCCCTACGAGCAGTACTTC. Translated: CASSLTGSPYEQYF.

V gene TRBV5-1 combines with J gene TRBJ2-2, with D perhaps TRBD1 (6 bases). The CDR3 consists of 16 residues. CDR1 is SGHRS, CDR2 YFSETQ, per germline. Trimming left V 4 bases short and J 5 bases short, with 18 bases between. Here the CDR3 reads CASSERDTPGTGELFF. The CDR3 nucleotides are TGCGCCAGCAGCGAACGGGACACCCCGGGGACCGGGGAGCTGTTTTTT.

The chain combines TRBV30 with TRBJ1-2; D may be TRBD1 (5 bases). The V and J ends lost 0 bases and 5 bases respectively, with 13 bases between them. Germline V gene lookup returns CDR1 GTSNPN and CDR2 SVGIG (reference sequence). CDR3 length: 14 residues. The CDR3 here is CAWSVGGGGYGYTF. The CDR3 region has the DNA TGTGCCTGGAGTGTTGGGGGAGGAGGGTATGGCTACACCTTC.

The CDR3, as DNA: TGTGCCAGCAGTCGTGACAGGAATCAGCCCCAGCATTTT. Translation: CASSRDRNQPQHF. The chain couples TRBV12-3 or TRBV12-4 to TRBJ1-5, with D tentatively TRBD1 (6 bases). With 5 bases removed from V and 4 bases from J, the gap between germline ends came to 9 bases. This CDR3 has 13 residues.

The chain combines TRBV19 with TRBJ2-2, with D possibly TRBD1 on 6 matching bases. V shed 4 bases and J shed 0 bases, with 6 bases lying between them. The CDR3 totals 14 residues. From germline, CDR1 is LNHDA and CDR2 SQIVND (reference sequence). This chain's CDR3 is CASSRQANTGELFF. Here the CDR3 DNA reads TGTGCCAGTAGTAGACAGGCGAACACCGGGGAGCTGTTTTTT.

This rearrangement joins TRBV5-1 to TRBJ2-1, with TRBD2 as a possible D gene (5 bases). Germline-derived CDR1 and CDR2 are SGHRS and YFSETQ. V lost 3 bases, J lost 3 bases, and 7 bases lay in between. CDR3 length equals 13 residues. Here the CDR3 reads CASSSGNYNEQFF. The CDR3 DNA reads TGCGCCAGCAGCTCCGGGAACTACAATGAGCAGTTCTTC.

About this clone: A junction end diverges from the germline sequence, so it may reflect a read error. The rearrangement uses TRBV6-5 and TRBJ2-5, with D unresolved. CDR1 MNHEY and CDR2 SVGAGI come from the germline V gene. CDR3 length: 13 amino acids. The CDR3 DNA reads as TGTACCAGCAGAACGCAGGTTCAAGAGACCCAGTACTTC. Amino acids: CTSRTQVQETQYF.

This clone turned up a few times. The CDR3: CASSAGTGELFF. CDR3 sequence (DNA): TGTGCCAGCAGTGCAGGGACCGGGGAGCTGTTTTTT. The chain recombines TRBV28 with TRBJ2-2; possibly TRBD1 for D (5 bases). Germline CDR1 and CDR2: MDHEN and SYDVKM. The CDR3 length is 12 residues. Between the trimmed V and J ends, which lost 5 bases and 5 bases, there was a span of 6 bases.

The chain uses TRBV6-1 and TRBJ1-3; 7 bases map to TRBD1. There are 16 residues in the CDR3. The ends lost 1 base at V and 3 bases at J; junction bases unmatched: 6. CDR1 and CDR2 (germline): MNHNS, SASEGT. The CDR3 sequence is CASSEVSGGRGNTIYF. DNA of the CDR3: TGTGCCAGCAGTGAAGTATCAGGGGGGCGTGGAAACACCATATATTTT.

The chain recombines TRBV30 with TRBJ1-2; D is perhaps TRBD1 (5 bases). V shed 0 bases and J shed 5 bases, with 7 bases lying between them. Germline CDR1 is GTSNPN and CDR2 is SVGIG (reference sequence). The CDR3 spans 12 residues. The CDR3 coding sequence is TGTGCCTGGAGTGTACGGGGGTATGGCTACACCTTC. Protein: CAWSVRGYGYTF.

The chain couples TRBV29-1 to TRBJ2-1; D is possibly TRBD2 (6 bases). The germline gives CDR1 SQVTM, CDR2 ANQGSEA. The CDR3 totals 16 residues. The V end was cut by 6 bases, the J end by 0 bases, with 18 bases between. The CDR3 DNA is TGCAGCGTCGCCAGCGGGTCGGCCGACTCCTACAATGAGCAGTTCTTC. Translating gives CSVASGSADSYNEQFF.

V gene TRBV4-2 combines with J gene TRBJ2-7, with no clear D. The germline V gene has CDR1 LGHNA and CDR2 YNFKEQ. The CDR3 is 13 residues long. V was trimmed by 0 bases and J by 12 bases, leaving 15 bases between them. The DNA of the CDR3 is TGTGCCAGCAGCCAAGATTCGGGTTTAGCTTTGTACTTC. Translation gives CASSQDSGLALYF.

In its sample, this clone was seen a few times. V gene TRBV29-1 combines with J gene TRBJ1-4; TRBD1 might be the D (6 bases). This CDR3 has 14 amino acids. Trimming shortened V by 7 bases and J by 2 bases, and 14 bases separated the two germline ends. Germline V gives CDR1 SQVTM, CDR2 ANQGSEA. CDR3 sequence: CSDYTGTTNEKLFF. The CDR3 DNA follows: TGCAGCGATTATACAGGGACGACTAATGAAAAACTGTTTTTT.

This clone was recorded once. The chain employs TRBV6-1 and TRBJ2-5, with 7 bases identical to TRBD1. Losses at the gene ends were 4 bases for V and 6 bases for J; bases not matched to a gene: 14. Germline V gene lookup returns CDR1 MNHNS and CDR2 SASEGT. The length of the CDR3 is 16 residues. CDR3 amino acids: CASSAEGAAGWKTQYF. The DNA of the CDR3 is TGTGCCAGCAGTGCCGAGGGGGCGGCTGGGTGGAAGACCCAGTACTTC.

The rearrangement joins TRBV19 to TRBJ1-1; the D is unclear. V shed 5 bases and J shed 1 base, with 11 bases lying between them. The CDR3 extends over 14 amino acids. CDR1 LNHDA and CDR2 SQIVND come from the germline V gene (reference sequence). The CDR3 spells CASSPHAGNTEAFF. The CDR3, as DNA: TGTGCCAGTAGTCCCCATGCCGGGAACACTGAAGCTTTCTTT. Using reference TRBV19 and TRBJ1-1 for the parts outside the CDR3, the full variable domain is DGGITQSPKYLFRKEGQNVTLSCEQNLNHDAMYWYRQDPGQGLRLIYYSQIVNDFQKGDIAEGYSVSREKKESFPLTVTSAQKNPTAFYLCASSPHAGNTEAFFGQGTRLTVV.

The table lists this clone with a count of one. The rearrangement uses TRBV2 and TRBJ1-2; D possibly corresponds to TRBD1 (5 bases). The CDR3 totals 12 residues. Looked up from germline, CDR1 is SNHLY and CDR2 is FYNNEI. V was pared by 7 bases and J by 6 bases, with 12 bases between. The CDR3, as DNA: TGTGCCAGCATCCAGGGAGGGAATGGCTACACCTTC. Encoded protein: CASIQGGNGYTF.

V and J are TRBV5-6 and TRBJ2-2; D is perhaps TRBD1 (6 bases). The CDR3 totals 13 residues. Germline V gives CDR1 SGHDT, CDR2 YYEEEE. Trimming stripped 7 bases from V and 3 bases from J, with 10 bases between. CDR3 sequence reads: CASVNRDTGELFF. CDR3 sequence (DNA): TGTGCCAGCGTAAACAGGGACACCGGGGAGCTGTTTTTT.

The chain is built from TRBV7-9 and TRBJ1-2; D gene unclear. CDR3 length: 12 amino acids. Germline CDR1 SEHNR, CDR2 FQNEAQ (reference sequence). V dropped 5 bases and J dropped 4 bases, with 8 bases sitting between them. CDR3 loop: CASSPEAYGYTF. The CDR3 nucleotides read TGTGCCAGCAGCCCGGAGGCCTATGGCTACACCTTC.

J is TRBJ2-2 and V is TRBV15; D not certain. Germline V gives CDR1 LNHNV, CDR2 YYDKDF (reference sequence). The CDR3 consists of 14 residues. Trimming took 4 bases from V and 2 from J, leaving 8 bases between them. The CDR3 nucleotides are TGTGCCACCAGCACTGGCAGAAACACCGGGGAGCTGTTTTTT. Translating it yields CATSTGRNTGELFF. The whole variable domain, remainder taken from reference TRBV15 and TRBJ2-2, is DAMVIQNPRYQVTQFGKPVTLSCSQTLNHNVMYWYQQKSSQAPKLLFHYYDKDFNNEADTPDNFQSRRPNTSFCFLDIRSPGLGDTAMYLCATSTGRNTGELFFGEGSRLTVL.

The chain has TRBV5-4 and TRBJ2-2; TRBD1 is a possible D gene (5 bases). Germline assignment: CDR1 SGHNT and CDR2 YYREEE (reference sequence). The V end lost 0 bases, the J end lost 6 bases, and 15 bases lay between the germline ends. The CDR3 length is 16 residues. The CDR3 is CASSLGQGIRAGELFF. The CDR3 DNA reads as TGTGCCAGCAGCTTGGGCCAGGGTATTCGAGCCGGGGAGCTGTTTTTT.

The chain carries TRBV2 and TRBJ2-3, with TRBD2 matching over 9 bases. V dropped 7 bases and J dropped 6; count of bases not matched to a gene: 17. The CDR3 has 17 residues. Germline assignment: CDR1 SNHLY and CDR2 FYNNEI. The CDR3 here is CASIARGGGVLVDTQYF. The CDR3 DNA follows: TGTGCCAGCATCGCCCGGGGCGGGGGGGTGCTTGTGGATACGCAGTATTTT.

The J gene is TRBJ1-2, the V gene TRBV7-8, with 8 nucleotides matching TRBD1. Trimming cost V 2 bases and J 1 base; bases outside gene matches: 12. The CDR3 is 18 amino acids. Per germline, CDR1 SGHVS and CDR2 FQNEAQ. CDR3 DNA: TGTGCCAGCAGCTTAATCGGTTCAGGGGGCGGTTTTAACTATGGCTACACCTTC. This gives the protein CASSLIGSGGGFNYGYTF. The variable domain in full, completed from reference TRBV7-8 and TRBJ1-2, reads GAGVSQSPRYKVAKRGQDVALRCDPISGHVSLFWYQQALGQGPEFLTYFQNEAQLDKSGLPSDRFFAERPEGSVSTLKIQRTQQEDSAVYLCASSLIGSGGGFNYGYTFGSGTRLTVV.

This clone has just one count. The chain employs TRBV9 and TRBJ1-3, with a possible D match to TRBD1 (6 bases). The germline gives CDR1 SGDLS, CDR2 YYNGEE. This CDR3 region has 15 residues. V gave up 7 bases and J gave up 0 bases, with 14 bases separating them. CDR3: CASAKQGGSGNTIYF. The CDR3 DNA follows: TGTGCCAGCGCGAAACAAGGGGGCTCTGGAAACACCATATATTTT.

The V call is TRBV4-3, the J call TRBJ1-1; possible D gene TRBD1, 5 bases. The CDR3 extends over 16 amino acids. V was cut by 1 base and J by 0 bases, with 12 bases left in between. Looked up from germline, CDR1 is LGHNA and CDR2 is YSLEER. The CDR3 sequence is CASSQALGHLNTEAFF. For the CDR3, the DNA is TGCGCCAGCAGCCAAGCTCTCGGACACCTGAACACTGAAGCTTTCTTT.